Below are 28 T cell receptor beta chains sequenced from a single sample in a study of T cell repertoires in cytomegalovirus infection. TCRdb re-derived calls from the reads in MiXCR, one entry per CDR3 protein. This repertoire shows around 300,000 distinct CDR3 sequences, around a tenth found once; its top ten account for approximately 4.5%. The sample taken for sequencing was PBMCs. These receptors all stem from a human donor in good health (CMV status not recorded). Some clones in this sample may be carry-over from other donors' samples.

The table lists this clonotype with a few counts. This rearrangement joins TRBV11-3 to TRBJ2-5, with D tentatively TRBD2 (5 bases). Germline CDR1 reads SGHNT; CDR2 reads YENEEA. The CDR3 runs 13 residues. Trimming removed 5 bases from V and 0 bases from J, with 7 bases in between. The CDR3 loop reads CASSATNQETQYF. CDR3 nucleotides: TGTGCCAGCAGCGCGACTAACCAAGAGACCCAGTACTTC.

This clonotype was counted ten times or more. The rearrangement joins TRBV7-8 to TRBJ2-3; D may be TRBD2 (5 bases). The CDR3 totals 14 residues. V was pared by 6 bases and J by 7 bases, with 17 bases between. Per germline, CDR1 SGHVS and CDR2 FQNEAQ. CDR3 amino acids: CASRLRGPRNTQYF. The CDR3 DNA reads TGTGCCAGCAGGCTTAGAGGGCCTCGAAATACGCAGTATTTT.

This clonotype was seen a few times. The chain uses TRBV15 and TRBJ2-2; 8 nucleotides line up with TRBD2. V lost 0 bases, J lost 5 bases, and 5 bases stayed unmatched. This CDR3 has 16 amino acids. Germline loops: CDR1 LNHNV, CDR2 YYDKDF (reference sequence). The CDR3 DNA sequence: TGTGCCACCAGCAGAGAAGGCGGGGGGATGACCGGGGAGCTGTTTTTT. Its translation is CATSREGGGMTGELFF. Using reference TRBV15 and TRBJ2-2 for the parts outside the CDR3, the full variable domain is DAMVIQNPRYQVTQFGKPVTLSCSQTLNHNVMYWYQQKSSQAPKLLFHYYDKDFNNEADTPDNFQSRRPNTSFCFLDIRSPGLGDTAMYLCATSREGGGMTGELFFGEGSRLTVL.

This clonotype was counted ten times or more. V gene TRBV11-2 combines with J gene TRBJ1-4, with D maybe TRBD1 (5 bases). Germline CDR1 is SGHAT and CDR2 is FQNNGV. Trimming left V 4 bases short and J 0 bases short, with 12 bases between. The CDR3 covers 16 residues. CDR3 coding DNA: TGTGCCAGCAGCTCCAACCCAGGGACAACTAATGAAAAACTGTTTTTT. This gives the protein CASSSNPGTTNEKLFF. The complete variable domain, with remaining parts taken from reference TRBV11-2 and TRBJ1-4, reads EAGVAQSPRYKIIEKRQSVAFWCNPISGHATLYWYQQILGQGPKLLIQFQNNGVVDDSQLPKDRFSAERLKGVDSTLKIQPAKLEDSAVYLCASSSNPGTTNEKLFFGSGTQLSVL.

This clonotype was picked up many times. This chain connects TRBV11-2 to TRBJ2-1, with 7 bases lining up with TRBD2. After removal of 8 bases from V and 8 bases from J, the junction contained 12 bases not matched to a gene. CDR3 length: 14 amino acids. Germline V gene sequence: CDR1 SGHAT, CDR2 FQNNGV. The CDR3 loop is CASRRPGLSYEQFF. CDR3 nucleotide sequence: TGTGCCAGCCGACGGCCGGGACTAAGCTATGAGCAGTTCTTC.

This clonotype was observed a few times. The V call is TRBV5-1, the J call TRBJ1-2; a possible D gene is TRBD1 (5 bases). Germline values: CDR1 SGHRS, CDR2 YFSETQ. V was trimmed by 2 bases and J by 6 bases, leaving 17 bases between them. The CDR3 is made up of 15 amino acids. The CDR3 sequence is CASSFGGARVDGYTF. Here the CDR3 DNA reads TGCGCCAGCAGCTTCGGCGGGGCTCGTGTCGATGGCTACACCTTC.

The chain is built from TRBV12-3 or TRBV12-4 and TRBJ2-3, with 9 bases lining up with TRBD2. The CDR3 runs to 15 residues. V was pared by 4 bases and J by 5 bases, with 7 bases of the junction left unmatched. The CDR3, as DNA: TGTGCCAGCAGTTCGCGGGGGGGCCGGGAAGATACGCAGTATTTT. Its protein is CASSSRGGREDTQYF.

The gene calls are TRBV2 and TRBJ1-2, with 12 bases that match TRBD1. The CDR3 is 17 amino acids. CDR1 and CDR2 from the germline V gene are SNHLY and FYNNEI. The trim removed 2 bases at V and 6 bases at J, leaving 10 bases unmatched. Here the CDR3 DNA reads TGTGCCAGCAGTGAACGCGGGACAGGGGGCGTTCGACATGGCTACACCTTC. It is translated as CASSERGTGGVRHGYTF.

In this sample, this clonotype turned up a few times. J is TRBJ2-5 and V is TRBV6-1; D not resolved. The ends were cut back, 1 base at V and 1 base at J, with 10 bases in the middle. The CDR3 extends over 15 amino acids. Germline loops: CDR1 MNHNS, CDR2 SASEGT. DNA of the CDR3: TGTGCCAGCAGTGAAGAGGGATACATCCAAGAGACCCAGTACTTC. Protein: CASSEEGYIQETQYF.

This clonotype has a handful of counts. V is TRBV5-6 and J is TRBJ2-6, with a tentative D call TRBD2 (6 bases). This CDR3 comprises 15 residues. Germline V lookup: CDR1 SGHDT, CDR2 YYEEEE. V gave up 2 bases and J gave up 0 bases, with 6 bases separating them. CDR3: CASSLLASGANVLTF. The CDR3, as DNA: TGTGCCAGCAGCTTACTAGCCTCTGGGGCCAACGTCCTGACTTTC.

This chain joins TRBV7-9 and TRBJ1-3, with TRBD1 matching over 7 bases. Germline values: CDR1 SEHNR, CDR2 FQNEAQ (reference sequence). The V gene end was trimmed by 4 bases and the J gene end by 7 bases; junction bases not matched to a gene: 10. There are 15 residues in the CDR3. DNA for the CDR3: TGTGCCAGCAGCTCGGGACAGAGCGTTTTGAACACCATATATTTT. This gives the protein CASSSGQSVLNTIYF.

In its sample, this clonotype was seen a few times. This rearrangement joins TRBV6-2 or TRBV6-3 to TRBJ1-2; TRBD1 aligns across 7 bases. The junction had 2 bases not matched to a gene; V was cut back by 5 bases and J by 8 bases. The germline CDR1 and CDR2 sequences are MNHEY and SVGEGT. The CDR3 has 11 amino acids. The CDR3 sequence is CASSGQEGYTF. The CDR3 DNA follows: TGTGCCAGCAGTGGACAGGAAGGCTACACCTTC.

The chain links TRBV27 to TRBJ1-1; no reliable D call. Germline V gene lookup returns CDR1 MNHEY and CDR2 SMNVEV (reference sequence). With 4 bases removed from V and 2 bases from J, the gap between germline ends came to 8 bases. The CDR3 has 13 residues. Here the CDR3 reads CASSSRPNTEAFF. The CDR3 DNA is TGTGCCAGCAGTTCCCGCCCCAACACTGAAGCTTTCTTT.

The CDR3 DNA sequence: TGTGCCATCAGTGAAGGGTTCTCTGAAGCTTTCTTT. It yields the protein CAISEGFSEAFF. The chain is built from TRBV10-3 and TRBJ1-1, with no clear D. The CDR3 totals 12 residues. Germline-derived CDR1 and CDR2 are ENHRY and SYGVKD. V was trimmed by 3 bases and J by 6 bases, leaving 8 bases between them.

This clonotype was detected many times. V usage is TRBV7-2 and J usage is TRBJ1-5; TRBD1 is a possible D gene (6 bases). The V end lost 6 bases, the J end lost 3 bases, and 12 bases lay between the germline ends. CDR1 and CDR2 (germline): SGHTA, FQGNSA. The CDR3 extends over 14 amino acids. The CDR3 protein is CASSRGGYNQPQHF. DNA for the CDR3: TGTGCCAGCAGTCGAGGGGGGTACAATCAGCCCCAGCATTTT.

This clonotype was seen repeatedly, ten times or more. V and J are TRBV7-8 and TRBJ1-2, with TRBD1 identical over 12 bases. The germline gives CDR1 SGHVS, CDR2 FQNEAQ. The CDR3 runs 14 residues. V lost 5 bases to trimming and J lost 7 bases; unmatched junction nucleotides: 5. CDR3: CASSLGTGGLGYTF. The CDR3, as DNA: TGTGCCAGCAGCCTCGGGACAGGGGGCCTTGGCTACACCTTC.

This clonotype was seen repeatedly, ten times or more. The rearrangement uses TRBV7-2 and TRBJ1-1; D not certain. V shed 5 bases and J shed 4 bases, with 14 bases lying between them. The CDR3 length is 14 residues. Per germline, CDR1 SGHTA and CDR2 FQGNSA. The CDR3, as DNA: TGTGCCAGCAGCCGTGGTCTCGGAAGCACTGAAGCTTTCTTT. Translation gives CASSRGLGSTEAFF.

The genes are TRBV6-6 and TRBJ1-5; D gene uncertain. Trimming removed 2 bases at V and 4 bases at J, with 12 bases between. The CDR3 is 15 amino acids. Germline lookup yields CDR1 MNHNY and CDR2 SVGAGI (reference sequence). In DNA form, the CDR3 reads TGTGCCAGCAGTTACGTGGAGGGCTTGAATCAGCCCCAGCATTTT. It encodes CASSYVEGLNQPQHF.

Only a few counts were recorded for this clonotype. The chain combines TRBV3-1 with TRBJ2-7; D remains unclear. This CDR3 spans 15 amino acids. Germline V lookup: CDR1 LGHDT, CDR2 YNNKEL (reference sequence). Trimming removed 4 bases at V and 3 bases at J, with 16 bases between. The CDR3 here is CASSPPTSLIYEQYF. CDR3 nucleotide sequence: TGTGCCAGCAGCCCCCCCACCTCTCTAATCTACGAGCAGTACTTC.

Many counts were recorded for this clonotype. V and J are TRBV7-2 and TRBJ2-1, with TRBD2 matching over 9 bases. Germline trimming cut 5 bases from V and 6 bases from J; bases unmatched to any gene: 8. Germline loops: CDR1 SGHTA, CDR2 FQGNSA. The CDR3 spans 15 residues. The chain's CDR3 is CASSKGGGAVNEQFF. CDR3 nucleotides: TGTGCCAGCAGCAAGGGCGGGGGGGCGGTCAATGAGCAGTTCTTC.

This clonotype was picked up one time. The chain employs TRBV7-2 and TRBJ2-5, with D perhaps being TRBD1 or TRBD2 (6 bases each). This CDR3 is 14 amino acids long. Trimming removed 0 bases at V and 9 bases at J, with 14 bases between. Germline lookup yields CDR1 SGHTA and CDR2 FQGNSA. The CDR3 loop reads CASSLARGDVSQYF. CDR3 DNA: TGTGCCAGCAGCTTAGCGAGGGGGGACGTGTCCCAGTACTTC.

V and J are TRBV28 and TRBJ2-3; TRBD1 aligns across 8 bases. The ends lost 7 bases at V and 1 base at J; junction bases unmatched: 16. Germline loops: CDR1 MDHEN, CDR2 SYDVKM. This CDR3 is 18 amino acids long. Here the CDR3 DNA reads TGTGCCAGCACCCTTCCGTTAATGGACAGGGACCGCACAGATACGCAGTATTTT. Translating it yields CASTLPLMDRDRTDTQYF.

In the case of this clonotype: This may come from a read error, since a much larger clone is one base off. The missing conserved phenylalanine or tryptophan at the end of this CDR3 makes a read error likely. The chain uses TRBV7-8 and TRBJ2-5, with D unresolved. CDR3 length equals 11 residues. Trimming removed 6 bases from V and 5 bases from J, with 7 bases in between. Germline assignment: CDR1 SGHVS and CDR2 FQNEAQ. The chain's CDR3 is CASREGETQYS. DNA for the CDR3: TGTGCCAGCAGGGAAGGGGAGACCCAGTACTCC.

This clonotype was observed at least ten times. V is TRBV7-2 and J is TRBJ1-1, with a weak D call TRBD1 (6 bases). V lost 1 base and J lost 3, with 15 bases in between. Germline V CDR1 and CDR2: SGHTA, FQGNSA. This CDR3 has 16 residues. The CDR3 nucleotides are TGTGCCAGCAGCTTAGGGCGGGGCAGGGGTGACACTGAAGCTTTCTTT. Residues: CASSLGRGRGDTEAFF.

This clonotype was counted ten times or more. The gene calls are TRBV7-2 and TRBJ2-3, with 10 bases lining up with TRBD2. Trimming took 5 bases from V and 3 from J; bases not matched to a gene: 14. The CDR3 loop spans 18 amino acids. Germline CDR1 and CDR2: SGHTA and FQGNSA. The CDR3 region is CASSPRASGGLATDTQYF. The DNA for the CDR3 is TGTGCCAGCAGCCCGAGGGCTAGCGGGGGCCTAGCTACAGATACGCAGTATTTT.

This clonotype was seen a few times. The chain couples TRBV6-6 to TRBJ2-4; D is uncertain. There are 14 residues in the CDR3. Trimming left V 0 bases short and J 2 bases short, with 5 bases between. Germline lookup yields CDR1 MNHNY and CDR2 SVGAGI (reference sequence). For the CDR3, the DNA is TGTGCCAGCAGTTACTCCTCTTCCAAAAACATTCAGTACTTC. Residues: CASSYSSSKNIQYF.

This clonotype has ten or more counts. J is TRBJ2-3 and V is TRBV6-6; TRBD2 aligns across 14 bases. Trimming removed 2 bases from V and 4 bases from J; junction bases left unmatched: 5. Germline-derived CDR1 and CDR2 are MNHNY and SVGAGI (reference sequence). The CDR3 covers 17 residues. The CDR3 spells CASSYPTSGRAADTQYF. The CDR3 DNA follows: TGTGCCAGCAGTTACCCGACTAGCGGGAGGGCCGCAGATACGCAGTATTTT.

This clonotype was observed many times. The chain links TRBV15 to TRBJ2-5; 9 bases line up with TRBD1. The CDR3 contains 15 residues. Trimming at V came to 5 bases and at J to 5 bases, leaving 9 bases not matched to a gene. CDR1 and CDR2 (germline): LNHNV, YYDKDF (reference sequence). The CDR3 here is CATSQGQGGDETQYF. The CDR3 coding sequence is TGTGCCACCAGCCAGGGACAGGGAGGCGATGAGACCCAGTACTTC.